These T cell receptor beta chains were read from a single sample in a study of T cell changes during pregnancy in multiple sclerosis. The method was immunoSEQ multiplex PCR; TCRdb's version includes in-frame clones alone and lacks a portion of them. The repertoire has about 84,000 clones, 94% of them found once; the top ten carry approximately 0.92%. Sequences were derived from peripheral blood, sampled in the second trimester of pregnancy. Receptors originate from a female donor in good health, enrolled as a control in a pregnancy study. CDR3s include the opening cysteine and the closing phenylalanine or tryptophan. A D gene is named only where the DNA matches it firmly. Part of the rows lack a size; the others show once, few, many or a class for expanded clones.

j_gene | abundance | d_gene | v_gene | CDR3nt | CDR3aa
TRBJ2-1 | once | TRBD1 | TRBV9 | TGTGCCAGCAGCGTAGAGGTGAAGGGGACAGGGTACAATGAGCAGTTCTTC | CASSVEVKGTGYNEQFF
TRBJ2-3 | once | . | TRBV21-1 | TGTGCCAGCAGCAAAGCTGGGACAGGGGTCACAGATACGCAGTATTTT | CASSKAGTGVTDTQYF
TRBJ2-5 | once | . | TRBV27 | TGTGCCAGCAGTTTATCTTACAGCCTTCAAGAGACCCAGTACTTC | CASSLSYSLQETQYF
TRBJ1-1 | . | . | TRBV2 | TGTGCCAGCAGTGCCATCCGGGCGGGGAGCCAGAACACTGAAGCTTTCTTT | CASSAIRAGSQNTEAFF
TRBJ2-1 | . | TRBD1 | TRBV5-4 | TGTGCCAGCACCGAGGACAGGAGGTACTACAATGAGCAGTTCTTC | CASTEDRRYYNEQFF
TRBJ1-3 | . | . | TRBV5-6 | TGTGCCAGCAGCTTGTTGTACTCTGGAAACACCATATATTTT | CASSLLYSGNTIYF
TRBJ2-4 | . | TRBD2 | TRBV28 | TGTGCCAGCAGCCTGACTAGCGGGGGGACCAAAAACATTCAGTACTTC | CASSLTSGGTKNIQYF
TRBJ1-1 | . | TRBD1 | TRBV5-5 | TGTGCCAGCAGCAGGGACAGGATGGTGACTGAAGCTTTCTTT | CASSRDRMVTEAFF
TRBJ2-6 | . | TRBD1 | TRBV4-1 | TGCGCCAGCAGCTTACAACAGGGGTCAGGGGCCAACGTCCTGACTTTC | CASSLQQGSGANVLTF
TRBJ2-5 | . | TRBD2 | TRBV7-9 | TGTGCCAGCAGCTCGGGACTAGCGATGAGGACCCAGTACTTC | CASSSGLAMRTQYF
TRBJ1-1 | . | . | TRBV29-1 | TGCAGCGTTGAATTGCGGGGACTGGGCACTGAAGCTTTCTTT | CSVELRGLGTEAFF
TRBJ2-7 | once | . | TRBV7-6 | TGTGCCAGCAGCTTAAGTGTCAGATCCTACGAGCAGTACTTC | CASSLSVRSYEQYF
TRBJ1-1 | . | . | TRBV5-4 | TGTGCCAGCAGCTTGGACATGAACACTGAAGCTTTCTTT | CASSLDMNTEAFF
TRBJ2-7 | . | TRBD1 | TRBV19 | TGTGCCAGTAGTATAGGGAGACAGGGGACCGAGCAGTACTTC | CASSIGRQGTEQYF
TRBJ2-1 | . | TRBD2 | TRBV11-2 | TGTGCCAGCAGCTTAGATCTAGGGGCTAGCGGGAGTGAGTCGCAGTTCTTC | CASSLDLGASGSESQFF
TRBJ2-1 | . | TRBD2 | TRBV12-5 | TGTGCTAGTGGTTTGTGGCCCGGGGGGAGCTGGTCCTACAATGAGCAGTTCTTC | CASGLWPGGSWSYNEQFF
TRBJ2-1 | . | TRBD1 | TRBV29-1 | TGCAGCGTCGTGCCGGGGACAGGGGTTGGGGATGAGCAGTTCTTC | CSVVPGTGVGDEQFF